This T cell receptor (beta chain) derives from a study of T cell changes during pregnancy in multiple sclerosis. TCRdb keeps only in-frame clones here, not all; method: immunoSEQ multiplex PCR. Of around 68,000 clones in the sample, 91% are singletons; the top ten hold 2% to 2.5%. V shed 5 bases and J 7 bases; nucleotides not matched to a gene: 11. The CDR3 extends over 15 amino acids. Germline V CDR1 and CDR2: SGHRS, YFSETQ. The chain recombines TRBV5-1 with TRBJ1-4; 7 nucleotides align to TRBD1. This receptor was identified in a female donor in good health, enrolled as a control in a pregnancy study. Sequenced here: peripheral blood, sampled in the third trimester of pregnancy. CDR3 sequence (DNA): TGCGCCAGCAGATCGACAGGGAAATCTAGTGAAAAACTGTTTTTT. Translating it yields CASRSTGKSSEKLFF.